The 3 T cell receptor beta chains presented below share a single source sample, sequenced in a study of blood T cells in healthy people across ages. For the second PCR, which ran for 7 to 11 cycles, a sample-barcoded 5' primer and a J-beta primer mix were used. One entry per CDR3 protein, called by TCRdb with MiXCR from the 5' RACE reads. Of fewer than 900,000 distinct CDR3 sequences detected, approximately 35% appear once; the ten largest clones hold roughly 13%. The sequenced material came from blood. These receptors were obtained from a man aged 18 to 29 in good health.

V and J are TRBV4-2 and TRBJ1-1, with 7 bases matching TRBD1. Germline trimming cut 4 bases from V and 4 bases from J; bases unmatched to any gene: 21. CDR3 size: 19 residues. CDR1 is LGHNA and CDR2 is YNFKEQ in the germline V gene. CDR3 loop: CASSPRPTFRTGYGTEAFF. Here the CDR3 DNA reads TGTGCCAGCAGCCCGAGACCGACTTTTCGGACAGGCTACGGCACTGAAGCTTTCTTT.

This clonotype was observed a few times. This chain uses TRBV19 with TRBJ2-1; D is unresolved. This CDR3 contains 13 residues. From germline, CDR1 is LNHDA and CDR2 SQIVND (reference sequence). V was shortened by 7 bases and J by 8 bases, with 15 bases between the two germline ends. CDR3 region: CASTNGRWDEQFF. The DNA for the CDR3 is TGTGCCAGTACCAACGGGCGTTGGGATGAGCAGTTCTTC.

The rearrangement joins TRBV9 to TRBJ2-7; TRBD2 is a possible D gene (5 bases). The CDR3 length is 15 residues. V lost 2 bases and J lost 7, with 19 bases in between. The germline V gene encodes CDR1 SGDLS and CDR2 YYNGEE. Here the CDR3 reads CASSVRESSYNEQYF. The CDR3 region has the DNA TGTGCCAGCAGCGTTAGGGAGAGCTCCTACAATGAGCAGTACTTC.